Below, one T cell receptor beta chain is given with its context. Mismatch with germline at one junction end may stem from a read error. TCR beta CDR3 amplification used RNA transcripts. Investigators did first-round RT-PCR with HTBI primers, then second-round multiplex PCR. TCRdb itself ran the multiplex PCR reads through MiXCR, one entry per CDR3 protein. The repertoire consists of hundreds of thousands of distinct CDR3 sequences, with 20% to 25% occurring once and the leading ten covering roughly 6.9%. CDR3 length: 14 residues. From germline, CDR1 is MNHEY and CDR2 SVGAGI. These data come from a study of Graves' ophthalmopathy and Graves' hyperthyroidism.

The chain couples TRBV6-5 to TRBJ1-1; D call uncertain. Input material: peripheral blood. The sequence came from a woman under 30 with stable Graves' hyperthyroidism. Some clones in this sample may be carry-over from other donors' samples. In nucleotides, the CDR3 is TGTGCCAGCAGTTACGGCAGGCCCCACACTGAATCTTTCTTT. Translated: CASSYGRPHTESFF.